This T cell receptor (beta chain) derives from a study of cytomegalovirus exposure and HLA in healthy donors. Study overall: According to later analysis, the same platform produced the roughly 110 validation and several hundred first-cohort repertoires. Findings and limits, study-wide: The investigators catalogued 150 to 200 TCR beta chains as cytomegalovirus-associated. Both high specificity and high sensitivity reportedly marked the classifier's diagnosis of cytomegalovirus status. Later, an analysis found that TCR clusters from the first cohort tended to co-occur in the roughly 110 validation repertoires.

V lost 4 bases and J lost 5; bases outside the gene matches: 9. The CDR3 is made up of 16 amino acids. Germline V lookup: CDR1 SGHTA, CDR2 FQGNSA. Concerning this clone itself: Its antigen remains unidentified.

TCRdb's copy holds only in-frame clones and misses some; the assay was immunoSEQ multiplex PCR. The repertoire includes about 360,000 clones, around 86% of them detected once, and roughly 0.83% sits in the top ten. The chain carries TRBV7-2 and TRBJ2-2, with TRBD2 matching 8 bases. The sample consisted of PBMCs. The TCR comes from a woman aged 18-29 years in good health and CMV-seronegative. Here the CDR3 reads CASSSTGTSRTGELFF. CDR3 coding DNA: TGTGCCAGCAGCTCGACCGGGACTAGTAGGACCGGGGAGCTGTTTTTT. Full variable domain (outside the CDR3, taken from reference TRBV7-2 and TRBJ2-2): GAGVSQSPSNKVTEKGKDVELRCDPISGHTALYWYRQSLGQGLEFLIYFQGNSAPDKSGLPSDRFSAERTGGSVSTLTIQRTQQEDSAVYLCASSSTGTSRTGELFFGEGSRLTVL.